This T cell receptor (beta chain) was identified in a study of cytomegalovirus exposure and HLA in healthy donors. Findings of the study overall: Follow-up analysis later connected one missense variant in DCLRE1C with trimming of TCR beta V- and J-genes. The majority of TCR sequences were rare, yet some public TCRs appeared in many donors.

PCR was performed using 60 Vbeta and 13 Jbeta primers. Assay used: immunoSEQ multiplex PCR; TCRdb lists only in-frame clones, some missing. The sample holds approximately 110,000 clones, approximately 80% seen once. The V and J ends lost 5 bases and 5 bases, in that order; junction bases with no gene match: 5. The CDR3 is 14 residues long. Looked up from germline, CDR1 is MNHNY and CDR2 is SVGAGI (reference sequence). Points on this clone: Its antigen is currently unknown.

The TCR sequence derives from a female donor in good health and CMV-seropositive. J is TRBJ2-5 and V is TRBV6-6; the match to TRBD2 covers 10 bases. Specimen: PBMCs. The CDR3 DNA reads TGTGCCAGCAGTGCTAGCGGGAGAGGCGAGACCCAGTACTTC. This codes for CASSASGRGETQYF.